The 27 T cell receptor beta chains in this list originate from one sample, sequenced in a study of identical twins. From the 5' RACE reads, TCRdb called clonotypes with MiXCR, one entry per CDR3 protein. The repertoire holds roughly 350,000 distinct CDR3 sequences, around an eighth seen once, with just over 7% in the top ten. These data also formed part of another study, on yellow fever vaccine responses in identical twins.

Material for sequencing was CD8+ T cells sorted from blood. These receptors originate from a woman aged 18-30 years in good health.

V is TRBV10-3 and J is TRBJ2-2; 7 bases are shared with TRBD2. CDR1 is ENHRY and CDR2 is SYGVKD in the germline V gene. The CDR3 extends over 16 amino acids. The ends lost 0 bases at V and 5 bases at J; junction bases unmatched: 6. CDR3 region: CAISESTSPLTGELFF. DNA for the CDR3: TGTGCCATCAGTGAGTCGACTAGCCCCCTTACCGGGGAGCTGTTTTTT.

This clonotype was seen a few times. The junction does not match germline at one end; this may be a read error. The rearrangement uses TRBV7-9 and TRBJ2-3; 10 positions agree with TRBD2. Germline lookup yields CDR1 SEHNR and CDR2 FQNEAQ (reference sequence). The CDR3 loop spans 16 amino acids. CDR3 amino acids: CASSLASGSLLDTQYF. The DNA of the CDR3 is TGTGCCAGCAGCCTAGCTAGCGGGAGTTTATTGGATACGCAGTATTTT.

This CDR3 reads CASSFKGGQGSEQFF. DNA of the CDR3: TGTGCCAGCAGTTTTAAAGGGGGACAGGGGTCGGAGCAGTTCTTC. The chain is built from TRBV28 and TRBJ2-1; 10 nucleotides align to TRBD1. This CDR3 has 15 amino acids. Germline CDR1 reads MDHEN; CDR2 reads SYDVKM. V shed 3 bases and J 10 bases; nucleotides not matched to a gene: 9.

This clonotype occurred many times. The genes are TRBV12-3 or TRBV12-4 and TRBJ2-3; a weak D match, TRBD2 (6 bases). With 5 bases removed from V and 4 bases from J, the gap between germline ends came to 10 bases. The CDR3 runs to 13 residues. The CDR3 loop reads CASSPGDADTQYF. The CDR3 DNA reads TGTGCCAGCAGTCCGGGGGACGCAGATACGCAGTATTTT.

The chain employs TRBV11-2 and TRBJ2-1; TRBD2 might be the D (6 bases). The V gene's germline CDR1 is SGHAT and CDR2 FQNNGV. V lost 5 bases and J 0 bases, leaving 14 bases between the germline ends. The CDR3 covers 16 residues. CDR3 DNA sequence: TGTGCCAGCAGCATATATTCCGGGGGCTCCTACAATGAGCAGTTCTTC. Translation: CASSIYSGGSYNEQFF.

This sequence joins TRBV24-1 and TRBJ2-5; tentative D call: TRBD2 (5 bases). The CDR3 spans 16 residues. Germline V lookup: CDR1 KGHDR, CDR2 SFDVKD. With 5 bases removed from V and 2 bases from J, the gap between germline ends came to 17 bases. The CDR3: CATSGSLLSGQETQYF. CDR3 nucleotides: TGTGCCACCAGTGGCTCCCTCCTGTCGGGGCAAGAGACCCAGTACTTC.

This clonotype was seen more than once but under ten times. This chain connects TRBV4-2 to TRBJ2-5; 8 nucleotides align to TRBD2. This CDR3 spans 14 amino acids. J lost 2 bases, V lost 3 bases, and 2 bases had no gene match. The V gene's germline CDR1 is LGHNA and CDR2 YNFKEQ. CDR3 residues: CASSHERGQETQYF. The CDR3 DNA follows: TGTGCCAGCAGCCATGAGCGGGGGCAAGAGACCCAGTACTTC.

There are many counts of this clonotype. The chain recombines TRBV12-3 or TRBV12-4 with TRBJ2-7; 8 nucleotides align to TRBD1. The J segment lost 3 bases and the V segment lost 8 bases, leaving 0 bases of the junction unmatched. The CDR3 length is 11 residues. CDR3: CASGTGYEQYV. In DNA form, the CDR3 reads TGTGCCAGCGGGACAGGCTACGAGCAGTACGTC.

The gene calls are TRBV11-2 and TRBJ2-1; 10 bases match TRBD1. The J segment lost 12 bases and the V segment lost 5 bases, leaving 16 bases of the junction unmatched. CDR3 length: 16 amino acids. CDR1 is SGHAT, CDR2 FQNNGV, per germline. For the CDR3, the DNA is TGTGCCAGCAGCATCCCCGGGACAGGGGCCTGGTTGGGGCAGTTCTTC. Translated, it gives CASSIPGTGAWLGQFF.

The chain carries TRBV24-1 and TRBJ2-1, with D perhaps given as TRBD1 or TRBD2 (5 bases each). The CDR3 extends over 16 amino acids. Trimming removed 2 bases at V and 9 bases at J, with 19 bases between. CDR1 and CDR2 from the germline V gene are KGHDR and SFDVKD. The chain's CDR3 is CATSDSGRFLAAEQFF. The DNA for the CDR3 is TGTGCCACCAGTGATTCGGGGCGGTTCCTAGCAGCTGAGCAGTTCTTC.

The V call is TRBV21-1, the J call TRBJ2-1. TRBV21-1 is noted as a pseudogene. The CDR3 is 16 amino acids. CDR3 loop: CASSTILGLPYNEQFF. CDR3 bases: TGTGCCAGCAGCACCATTTTAGGGCTGCCCTACAATGAGCAGTTCTTC.

This chain links TRBV20-1 with TRBJ1-2; no firm D call. The CDR3 is made up of 13 amino acids. Germline V CDR1 and CDR2: DFQATT, SNEGSKA (reference sequence). Between the trimmed V and J ends, which lost 2 bases and 4 bases, there was a span of 11 bases. The CDR3 bases are TGCAGTGCTAGACGTCAGGACCGCTATGGCTACACCTTC. The encoded protein is CSARRQDRYGYTF.

This clonotype was observed a few times. The V and J genes are TRBV7-6 and TRBJ2-3; 8 nucleotides agree with TRBD1. The CDR3 runs 14 residues. The V segment lost 4 bases and the J segment 3 bases; nucleotides outside the gene matches: 3. The germline CDR1 and CDR2 sequences are SGHVS and FNYEAQ. The CDR3 DNA reads TGTGCCAGCAGCTACGGACAGGGAACAGATACGCAGTATTTT. Protein product: CASSYGQGTDTQYF.

The CDR3 DNA reads TGTGCCAGCCGAGAGAGCGGTCTTTTAAGAGGACTGTTTTTT. Its translation is CASRESGLLRGLFF. The chain links TRBV2 to TRBJ1-4; D is undetermined. The CDR3 sequence is 14 residues long. Germline assignment: CDR1 SNHLY and CDR2 FYNNEI. Trimming took 8 bases from V and 13 from J, leaving 23 bases between them.

V gene TRBV27 combines with J gene TRBJ2-1, with D maybe TRBD2 (6 bases). CDR1 is MNHEY and CDR2 is SMNVEV in the germline V gene (reference sequence). This CDR3 region has 12 residues. With 7 bases removed from V and 6 bases from J, the gap between germline ends came to 10 bases. The CDR3 region is CASNGRGNEQFF. CDR3 DNA sequence: TGTGCCAGCAACGGGAGAGGCAATGAGCAGTTCTTC.

In this sample, this clonotype turned up once. Lacking the conserved final phenylalanine or tryptophan, this CDR3 likely reflects a read error. The chain recombines TRBV28 with TRBJ2-5; D is perhaps TRBD1 or TRBD2 (5 bases each). V shed 2 bases and J shed 2 bases, with 12 bases lying between them. Germline loops: CDR1 MDHEN, CDR2 SYDVKM. The CDR3 runs 15 residues. The CDR3 spells CASSLGASQQETQYL. CDR3 sequence (DNA): TGTGCCAGCAGTTTAGGGGCTAGCCAACAAGAGACCCAGTACCTC.

This clonotype has just a few counts. The genes are TRBV28 and TRBJ2-1; tentatively, D is TRBD1 (6 bases). V was cut by 5 bases and J by 6 bases, with 23 bases left in between. The CDR3 length is 17 residues. Germline values: CDR1 MDHEN, CDR2 SYDVKM. DNA of the CDR3: TGTGCCAGCAGTCCTCTAGTTAGGACAGATTTTGCCAATGAGCAGTTCTTC. This sequence encodes CASSPLVRTDFANEQFF.

This chain joins TRBV15 and TRBJ1-2, with a tentative D call TRBD1 (5 bases). The CDR3 totals 15 residues. V was trimmed by 1 base and J by 7 bases, leaving 16 bases between them. CDR1 LNHNV and CDR2 YYDKDF come from the germline V gene (reference sequence). The CDR3 region is CATSRGETHGGGYTF. CDR3 DNA: TGTGCCACCAGCAGAGGGGAGACCCACGGGGGTGGCTACACCTTC.

The table lists this clonotype with a few counts. The rearrangement joins TRBV12-3 or TRBV12-4 to TRBJ2-5; D unresolved. The CDR3 runs to 15 residues. V gave up 5 bases and J gave up 0 bases, with 13 bases separating them. CDR3 loop: CASSGPDQYQETQYF. The CDR3 DNA is TGTGCCAGCAGTGGCCCGGACCAGTACCAAGAGACCCAGTACTTC.

This clonotype appeared a few times. The chain uses TRBV24-1 and TRBJ2-3; 8 bases line up with TRBD2. Per germline, CDR1 KGHDR and CDR2 SFDVKD. Trimming removed 4 bases from V and 6 bases from J; junction bases left unmatched: 8. The CDR3 runs to 15 residues. This CDR3 is CATSDLSGRGDTQYF. The CDR3 bases are TGTGCCACCAGTGACCTGAGCGGGAGAGGGGATACGCAGTATTTT.

There are many counts of this clonotype. This chain uses TRBV7-6 with TRBJ2-2, with a possible D match to TRBD2 (5 bases). V lost 5 bases and J lost 6, with 13 bases in between. The germline V gene encodes CDR1 SGHVS and CDR2 FNYEAQ. This CDR3 contains 14 residues. The CDR3 region has the DNA TGTGCCAGCAGCGAACTCAGCGGTCCCGGGGAGCTGTTTTTT. This gives the protein CASSELSGPGELFF.

This clonotype was observed a handful of times. The chain has TRBV4-1 and TRBJ1-6; D ambiguous. V dropped 1 base and J dropped 10 bases, with 11 bases sitting between them. In germline, CDR1 is MGHRA, CDR2 YSYEKL. CDR3 length equals 14 residues. This chain's CDR3 is CASSQAVSPSPLHF. The CDR3 DNA reads as TGCGCCAGCAGCCAAGCAGTTTCGCCGTCACCCCTCCACTTT.

This clonotype was observed a few times. This chain connects TRBV29-1 to TRBJ2-2, with 8 nucleotides matching TRBD1. Germline CDR1 is SQVTM and CDR2 is ANQGSEA. With 4 bases clipped from V and 1 base from J, the junction kept 11 bases outside the gene matches. The length of the CDR3 is 17 residues. Here the CDR3 reads CSVVGGDRGQNTGELFF. DNA for the CDR3: TGCAGCGTTGTGGGTGGCGACAGGGGTCAGAACACCGGGGAGCTGTTTTTT.

CDR3 nucleotides: TGTGCCAGCAGCTTCGAACACCTAGCCAAAAACATTCAGTACTTC. Protein: CASSFEHLAKNIQYF. The chain recombines TRBV5-5 with TRBJ2-4; D remains ambiguous. CDR3 length: 15 amino acids. Germline CDR1 SGHKS, CDR2 YYEKEE (reference sequence). With 2 bases removed from V and 0 bases from J, the gap between germline ends came to 9 bases.

The sample holds a few counts of this clonotype. This sequence joins TRBV5-6 and TRBJ2-2; D may match TRBD1 or TRBD2 (5 bases each). V was clipped by 0 bases and J by 7 bases, with 7 bases between them. Germline CDR1 reads SGHDT; CDR2 reads YYEEEE. The CDR3 loop spans 13 amino acids. Here the CDR3 DNA reads TGTGCCAGCAGCTTGGGGGACGGCGGGGAGCTGTTTTTT. As protein: CASSLGDGGELFF.

The chain uses TRBV29-1 and TRBJ2-1; D ambiguous. The CDR3 length is 17 residues. V lost 4 bases and J lost 0, with 19 bases in between. CDR1 SQVTM and CDR2 ANQGSEA come from the germline V gene. CDR3 amino acids: CSVVERGKIDSYNEQFF. The CDR3 DNA is TGCAGCGTTGTGGAACGTGGGAAGATAGACTCCTACAATGAGCAGTTCTTC.

This clonotype has a count of ten or more. The rearrangement uses TRBV12-3 or TRBV12-4 and TRBJ2-7, with D possibly matching TRBD2 (6 bases). Trimming cost V 6 bases and J 3 bases, with 18 bases left between them. The CDR3 covers 15 residues. The CDR3 DNA reads TGTGCCAGCAGCCCCGTCGGGCAGGACTACTACGAGCAGTACTTC. Its protein is CASSPVGQDYYEQYF.